A selection of T cell receptor beta chains follows, all from one sample in a study of early T cells in non-severe SARS-CoV-2 infection. MiXCR, applied by TCRdb to the 5' RACE reads, yields one record per CDR3 protein. The sample has about 61,000 distinct CDR3 sequences, more than 10% seen once. The source was whole blood, collected at baseline. The source of these receptors is an adult who was a healthcare worker with PCR-confirmed SARS-CoV-2 infection or an uninfected control (not recorded which). The donor label of this sample is uncertain. Both conserved end residues are part of each CDR3. A D gene is named only where the DNA matches it firmly. Only part of the rows carry a size: once, few, many, or a class if the clone is expanded.

d_call j_call v_call clone_size cdr3_nt cdr3_aa
. TRBJ2-3 TRBV7-6 few TGTGCCAGCAGCCGCACAGGGGATACGCAGTATTTT CASSRTGDTQYF
. TRBJ1-1 TRBV2 . TGTGCCAGCAGTGAAAGTTGGGCAGGTGAAGCTTTCTTT CASSESWAGEAFF
. TRBJ2-3 TRBV6-1 few TGTGCCAGCAGTGAAGAAACGGTGCAGGGGTCCTTAACAGATACGCAGTATTTT CASSEETVQGSLTDTQYF
. TRBJ2-4 TRBV6-2/TRBV6-3 . TGTGCCAGCAGTTATAAGGTCATTCAGTACTTC CASSYKVIQYF
. TRBJ2-5 TRBV7-2 few TGTGCCAGCAGCTTAGATCTAGTGCAGGAGACCCAGTACTTC CASSLDLVQETQYF
TRBD2 TRBJ2-5 TRBV20-1 few TGCAGTGCTCGCGGCGGGACTAGCGGGGGGGCATGGGAGACCCAGTACTTC CSARGGTSGGAWETQYF
. TRBJ2-3 TRBV12-3/TRBV12-4 . TGTGCCAGCAGCCATTTCCCCGCAGATACGCAGTATTTT CASSHFPADTQYF
. TRBJ1-1 TRBV7-3 few TGTGCCAGCAGCTTATCCAGCAACACTGAAGCTTTCTTT CASSLSSNTEAFF
. TRBJ2-3 TRBV20-1 few TGCAGTGCTAGATTGGGGATTGGGGCAGATACGCAGTATTTT CSARLGIGADTQYF
. TRBJ2-3 TRBV3-1 few TGTGCCAGCAGCCAGGGCCCGACGGTCCGCACAGATACGCAGTATTTT CASSQGPTVRTDTQYF
. TRBJ1-1 TRBV11-2 many TGTGCCAGCAGCCAAGTAGGGGGTAGCACTGAAGCTTTCTTT CASSQVGGSTEAFF
. TRBJ1-1 TRBV30 . TGTGCCTGGAGCTTCGCAAACACTGAAGCTTTCTTT CAWSFANTEAFF
TRBD2 TRBJ2-5 TRBV10-3 few TGTGCCATCAGGGGGACTAGCGTCCAAGAGACCCAGTACTTC CAIRGTSVQETQYF
. TRBJ1-2 TRBV5-1 . TGCGCCAGCAGCTTGTGGGGACGGGACTATGGCTACACCTTC CASSLWGRDYGYTF
TRBD1 TRBJ2-1 TRBV12-3/TRBV12-4 . TGTGCCAGCAGTGGGTCGGACAGGCGGGTGGGTGAGCAGTTCTTC CASSGSDRRVGEQFF
. TRBJ2-1 TRBV4-1 . TGCGCCAGCAGCCAAGCCCCGGACTACCCCAATGAGCAGTTCTTC CASSQAPDYPNEQFF
TRBD1 TRBJ1-2 TRBV20-1 . TGCAGCACTACGGGACAGGGTTACTATGGCTACACCTTC CSTTGQGYYGYTF
TRBD1 TRBJ1-5 TRBV6-6 few TGTGCCAGCAGTTCGAGGACAGGGGGCCTCCTTTATCAGCCCCAGCATTTT CASSSRTGGLLYQPQHF
. TRBJ2-2 TRBV12-3/TRBV12-4 . TGTGCCAGCAGTCCGGAGGCTATCACCACCGGGGAGCTGTATTTT CASSPEAITTGELYF
. TRBJ1-1 TRBV5-1 few TGCGCCAGCAGCTTGGGACAGCAGAACACTGAAGCTTTCTTT CASSLGQQNTEAFF
. TRBJ2-4 TRBV18 many TGTGCCAGCTCACAAACCGGGAAGATTTTAAACATTCAGTACTTC CASSQTGKILNIQYF
. TRBJ1-1 TRBV20-1 . TGCAGTGCCGCTAAAACAGGGCGCGTCAACACTGAAGCTTTCTTT CSAAKTGRVNTEAFF
TRBD1 TRBJ1-5 TRBV30 few TGTGCCTGGAGTGCCGGGACAGGGGGTCAGCCCCAGCATTTT CAWSAGTGGQPQHF